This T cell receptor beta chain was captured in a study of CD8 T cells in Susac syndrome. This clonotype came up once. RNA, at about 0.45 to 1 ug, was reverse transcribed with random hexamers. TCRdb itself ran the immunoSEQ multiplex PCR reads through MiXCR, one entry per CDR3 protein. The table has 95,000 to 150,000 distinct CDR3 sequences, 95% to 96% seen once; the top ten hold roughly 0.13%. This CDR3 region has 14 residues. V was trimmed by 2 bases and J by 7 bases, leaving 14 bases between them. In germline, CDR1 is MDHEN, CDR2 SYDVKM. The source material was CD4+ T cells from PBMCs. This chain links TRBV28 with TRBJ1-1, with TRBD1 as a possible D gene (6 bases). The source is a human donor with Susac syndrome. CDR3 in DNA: TGTGCCAGCAGTTTACGGCCCGGACAGAATGAAGCTTTCTTT. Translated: CASSLRPGQNEAFF.